A single T cell receptor (beta chain) is shown here with its context. V was pared by 5 bases and J by 10 bases, with 12 bases between. There are 11 residues in the CDR3. Germline CDR1 and CDR2: MDHEN and SYDVKM. Noted treatment: randomized to nivolumab then ipilimumab (arm A) or the reverse (arm B). Repertoires were generated with immunoSEQ multiplex PCR, while TCRdb's copy carries only in-frame clones and drops some. The sample contains 10,000 or so clones, around 83% of which appear only once. This record belongs to a study of sequential checkpoint blockade in melanoma. This rearrangement joins TRBV28 to TRBJ2-7, with TRBD1 as a possible D gene (6 bases). This clonotype originated in a human donor with melanoma. The sample here was CD8+ T cells sorted from blood (inferred from file names), taken from a patient given nivolumab and ipilimumab in sequence. CDR3 residues: CASSPQGAQYF. CDR3 DNA sequence: TGTGCCAGCAGTCCACAGGGTGCCCAGTACTTC.